This TCR beta chain is drawn from a study of T cells expressing NK-cell markers. Study-wide results and caveats: HCMV specificity was not established for the expanded NKG2C+ T cell clones. Dominant NKG2C+ clonotypes in six donors made up roughly 1.0-7.0% of CD8+ T cells.

CDR1 and CDR2 from the germline V gene are PRHDT and FYEKMQ (reference sequence). This CDR3 is 15 amino acids long. Regarding this clonotype: Its specificity is unknown.

From the 5' RACE reads, TCRdb lists one entry per CDR3 protein and no DNA. The sample has about half a million distinct CDR3 sequences; the top ten hold around 1.4%. The source of this sequence is a woman between 45 and 65 years old in good health. Sequenced: blood T cells: a sorted CD56 or NKG2C T cell subset, CD4+ or CD8+ T cells, or bulk PBMC T cells (not recorded which). The genes are TRBV13 and TRBJ2-7; no DNA is available, so the TRBD1 call from TCRdb remains unchecked. The CDR3 is CASSSSLTGSYEQYF.